This entry is about one T cell receptor (beta chain). This record belongs to a study of blood T cell repertoires in COVID-19. Looking at the study overall: T cells, B-cell-depleted T cells, or PBMCs supplied cDNA or gDNA.

Libraries were prepared by immunoSEQ multiplex PCR; TCRdb keeps only in-frame clonotypes and omits some of them. The sample has about 200,000 clones, approximately 80% seen once; the top ten hold 10%. CDR1 is MGHDK, CDR2 SYGVNS, per germline. Trimming took off 8 bases at V and 9 bases at J, with 17 bases between the two ends. This CDR3 is built from 12 residues. Material for sequencing was peripheral blood. The receptor comes from a woman older than 75 with acute or convalescent COVID-19. The chain is built from TRBV25-1 and TRBJ2-7; D remains ambiguous. The CDR3 loop reads CASGVKTEVQYF. The CDR3, as DNA: TGTGCCAGCGGAGTGAAGACGGAAGTGCAGTACTTC.